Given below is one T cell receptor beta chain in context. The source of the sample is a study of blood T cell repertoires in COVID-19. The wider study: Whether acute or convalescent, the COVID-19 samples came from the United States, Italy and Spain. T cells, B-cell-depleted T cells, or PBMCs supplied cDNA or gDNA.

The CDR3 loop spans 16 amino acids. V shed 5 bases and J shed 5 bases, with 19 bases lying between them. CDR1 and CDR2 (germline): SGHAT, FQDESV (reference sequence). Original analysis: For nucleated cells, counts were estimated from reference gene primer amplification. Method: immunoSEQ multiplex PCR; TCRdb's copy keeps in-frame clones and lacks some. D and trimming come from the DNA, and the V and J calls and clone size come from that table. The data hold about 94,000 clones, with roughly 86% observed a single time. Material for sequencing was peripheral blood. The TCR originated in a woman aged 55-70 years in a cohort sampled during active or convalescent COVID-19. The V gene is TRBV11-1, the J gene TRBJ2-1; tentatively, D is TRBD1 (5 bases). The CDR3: CASSHRTSRPHNEQFF. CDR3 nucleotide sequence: TGTGCCAGCAGCCACAGGACCAGTCGCCCCCACAATGAGCAGTTCTTC.